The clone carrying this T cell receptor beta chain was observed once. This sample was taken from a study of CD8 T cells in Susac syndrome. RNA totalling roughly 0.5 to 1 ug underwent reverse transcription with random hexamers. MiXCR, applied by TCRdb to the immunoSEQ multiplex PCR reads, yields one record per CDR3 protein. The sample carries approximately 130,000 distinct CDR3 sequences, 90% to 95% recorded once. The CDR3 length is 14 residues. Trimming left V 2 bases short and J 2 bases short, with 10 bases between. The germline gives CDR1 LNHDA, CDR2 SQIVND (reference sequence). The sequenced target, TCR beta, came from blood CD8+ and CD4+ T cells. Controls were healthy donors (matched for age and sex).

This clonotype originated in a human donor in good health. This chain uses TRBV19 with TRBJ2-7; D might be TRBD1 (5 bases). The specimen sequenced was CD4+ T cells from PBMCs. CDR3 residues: CASSISPRAYEQYF. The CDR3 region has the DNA TGTGCCAGTAGTATAAGCCCCAGGGCCTACGAGCAGTACTTC.